The 13 T cell receptor beta chains below all came from one sample that was sequenced in a study of cytomegalovirus exposure and HLA in healthy donors. The PCR employed 60 Vbeta primers together with 13 Jbeta primers. Clones were read by immunoSEQ multiplex PCR, and TCRdb kept only the in-frame ones, dropping some. The top ten clones hold around an eighth of a sample with 150,000 to 200,000 clones, approximately 79% of them seen once. Material: PBMCs. Receptors originate from a man aged 50 or older in good health and CMV-seropositive.

V is TRBV6-1 and J is TRBJ2-7; D is possibly TRBD1 (5 bases). Germline CDR1 and CDR2: MNHNS and SASEGT. The ends were cut back, 2 bases at V and 3 bases at J, with 14 bases in the middle. The CDR3 covers 15 residues. The CDR3 sequence is CASSEHQTANYEQYF. CDR3 nucleotide sequence: TGTGCCAGCAGTGAACACCAGACAGCCAACTACGAGCAGTACTTC.

Comments on this clone: One end of the junction varies from germline; a read error may be responsible. J is TRBJ1-5 and V is TRBV27; D possibly corresponds to TRBD1 (6 bases). CDR1 is MNHEY and CDR2 is SMNVEV in the germline V gene (reference sequence). The CDR3 length is 15 residues. The CDR3 here is CAGSLGTYSNQPQHF. The CDR3, as DNA: TGTGCCGGCAGTTTAGGGACATATAGCAATCAGCCCCAGCATTTT.

The rearrangement links TRBV18 to TRBJ1-4; D unclear. Looked up from germline, CDR1 is KGHSH and CDR2 is LQKENI. This CDR3 has 12 amino acids. V was shortened by 2 bases and J by 6 bases, with 4 bases between the two germline ends. This CDR3 is CASSPSDEKLFF. The CDR3 nucleotides are TGTGCCAGCTCACCATCCGATGAAAAACTGTTTTTT.

V and J are TRBV7-9 and TRBJ1-1; 9 bases fit TRBD1. The CDR3 loop spans 17 amino acids. The V and J ends lost 5 bases and 1 base, in that order; junction bases with no gene match: 11. Germline CDR1 SEHNR, CDR2 FQNEAQ (reference sequence). The DNA for the CDR3 is TGTGCCAGCAGCCCGGACAGGGGCCAACCGAAGAACACTGAAGCTTTCTTT. Translation gives CASSPDRGQPKNTEAFF.

The CDR3: CASSNPLGQISGNTIYF. CDR3 nucleotides: TGTGCCAGCAGCAACCCTTTGGGACAGATCTCTGGAAACACCATATATTTT. V usage is TRBV28 and J usage is TRBJ1-3; 7 bases match TRBD1. The CDR3 runs 17 residues. CDR1 MDHEN and CDR2 SYDVKM come from the germline V gene. V lost 6 bases to trimming and J lost 0 bases; unmatched junction nucleotides: 11.

The chain recombines TRBV19 with TRBJ1-2; possible D gene TRBD1, 6 bases. Trimming took 5 bases from V and 4 from J, leaving 14 bases between them. The CDR3 has 14 amino acids. Germline V gene lookup returns CDR1 LNHDA and CDR2 SQIVND (reference sequence). The CDR3 sequence is CASSLQGRSYGYTF. The CDR3 DNA reads as TGTGCCAGTAGTTTACAGGGTCGGTCCTATGGCTACACCTTC.

V is TRBV6-5 and J is TRBJ1-2, with 8 bases aligning to TRBD1. The CDR3 loop spans 14 amino acids. V shed 6 bases, J shed 4 bases, and the junction held 7 bases outside the gene matches. CDR1 and CDR2 (germline): MNHEY, SVGAGI. The CDR3 nucleotides are TGTGCCAGCAGACAGGGGGGAAAAGGCTATGGCTACACCTTC. Amino acid sequence: CASRQGGKGYGYTF.

This clone turned up a few times. The CDR3, as DNA: TGCGCCAGCAGGCTAGAACACCGCACAGATACGCAGTATTTT. Translated: CASRLEHRTDTQYF. The V call is TRBV5-1, the J call TRBJ2-3; D unresolved. CDR3 size: 14 residues. The germline V and J ends were trimmed by 5 bases and 1 base, with 11 bases remaining between them. CDR1 and CDR2 from the germline V gene are SGHRS and YFSETQ.

This clone came up a few times. The rearrangement joins TRBV19 to TRBJ1-2; D possibly corresponds to TRBD1 (6 bases). Germline CDR1 LNHDA, CDR2 SQIVND (reference sequence). The CDR3 has 13 residues. V shed 5 bases and J shed 8 bases, with 15 bases lying between them. In DNA, the CDR3 is TGTGCCAGTAGTTCGACAGGTACGCGCGGCTACACCTTC. Translation: CASSSTGTRGYTF.

This clone was counted only a few times. The chain couples TRBV18 to TRBJ1-5; 10 bases match TRBD1. Germline assignment: CDR1 KGHSH and CDR2 LQKENI. The CDR3 runs 17 residues. V lost 2 bases, J lost 4 bases, and 8 bases stayed unmatched. The CDR3 DNA follows: TGTGCCAGCTCACCAATGGGACAGGGGTCATCAAATCAGCCCCAGCATTTT. It codes for CASSPMGQGSSNQPQHF.

The chain has TRBV30 and TRBJ2-5; D is ambiguous. The CDR3 is 12 amino acids. Looked up from germline, CDR1 is GTSNPN and CDR2 is SVGIG (reference sequence). V gave up 4 bases and J gave up 0 bases, with 6 bases separating them. The CDR3 sequence is CAWKANQETQYF. The CDR3 region has the DNA TGTGCCTGGAAAGCCAACCAAGAGACCCAGTACTTC.

This rearrangement joins TRBV20-1 to TRBJ1-1, with 8 bases aligning to TRBD1. Looked up from germline, CDR1 is DFQATT and CDR2 is SNEGSKA (reference sequence). This CDR3 has 11 residues. Trimming at V came to 7 bases and at J to 4 bases, leaving 2 bases not matched to a gene. The CDR3 region has the DNA TGCAGTGTGGACAGGGCCACTGAAGCTTTCTTT. This codes for CSVDRATEAFF.

V gene TRBV7-9 combines with J gene TRBJ2-2; maybe TRBD1 (7 bases). V lost 5 bases, J lost 5 bases, and 15 bases lay in between. The CDR3 extends over 15 amino acids. In germline, CDR1 is SEHNR, CDR2 FQNEAQ (reference sequence). The CDR3 protein is CASSPGGQRTGELFF. CDR3 in DNA: TGTGCCAGCAGCCCCGGGGGACAGCGAACCGGGGAGCTGTTTTTT.